A single sample gave rise to the 10 T cell receptor beta chains below, sequenced in a study of shared clonotypes between healthy human individuals. Repertoires were generated with immunoSEQ multiplex PCR, while TCRdb's copy carries only in-frame clones and drops some. The sample includes 2 million to 2.5 million clones, about 95% of them seen just once. CD45RO-negative, CCR7-selected cells formed the naive CD8 fraction, which excluded terminally differentiated effector memory CD45RA+ cells. Sequenced: naive CD8+ T cells sorted from blood. These receptors originate from a man younger than 35 in good health.

The chain carries TRBV7-6 and TRBJ2-3; a possible D gene is TRBD2 (5 bases). The CDR3 sequence is 15 residues long. V lost 1 base and J lost 1, with 9 bases in between. Germline CDR1 and CDR2: SGHVS and FNYEAQ. The CDR3 protein is CASSLVAEGTDTQYF. In DNA, the CDR3 is TGTGCCAGCAGCTTAGTGGCGGAGGGCACAGATACGCAGTATTTT.

The chain combines TRBV29-1 with TRBJ1-3, with 8 bases lining up with TRBD1. Looked up from germline, CDR1 is SQVTM and CDR2 is ANQGSEA. This CDR3 region has 14 residues. Trimming removed 5 bases from V and 0 bases from J; junction bases left unmatched: 3. CDR3 amino acids: CSVLTGASGNTIYF. CDR3 nucleotides: TGCAGCGTTCTGACAGGGGCCTCTGGAAACACCATATATTTT. Full variable domain (missing parts from reference TRBV29-1 and TRBJ1-3): SAVISQKPSRDICQRGTSLTIQCQVDSQVTMMFWYRQQPGQSLTLIATANQGSEATYESGFVIDKFPISRPNLTFSTLTVSNMSPEDSSIYLCSVLTGASGNTIYFGEGSWLTVV.

This clone appeared a single time. The chain is built from TRBV5-4 and TRBJ2-7; TRBD1 aligns across 8 bases. The CDR3 is 16 amino acids. The V gene end was trimmed by 3 bases and the J gene end by 2 bases; junction bases not matched to a gene: 10. Germline V gene data show CDR1 as SGHNT and CDR2 as YYREEE (reference sequence). The CDR3 region has the DNA TGTGCCAGCAGCTATTCAGGGGCAGGGGGCACCTACGAGCAGTACTTC. Its translation: CASSYSGAGGTYEQYF.

Note on this clone: This same CDR3 is encoded by further DNA sequences in the sample. The chain combines TRBV5-8 with TRBJ1-1; D is unclear. Germline CDR1 and CDR2: SGHTS and YDEGEE. CDR3 length: 14 residues. V was pared by 0 bases and J by 5 bases, with 11 bases between. CDR3 DNA sequence: TGTGCCAGCAGCTTGGCCCCGGGCGGGACTGAAGCTTTCTTT. Amino acid sequence: CASSLAPGGTEAFF.

J is TRBJ1-1 and V is TRBV5-1; no definite D call. The CDR3 length is 12 residues. The V gene's germline CDR1 is SGHRS and CDR2 YFSETQ. Trimming stripped 0 bases from V and 5 bases from J, with 5 bases between. CDR3 sequence (DNA): TGCGCCAGCAGCTTGGATGAGACTGAAGCTTTCTTT. Translated, it gives CASSLDETEAFF.

The chain couples TRBV30 to TRBJ2-1, with no clear D. This CDR3 comprises 12 residues. Trimming pared 2 bases from V and 6 bases from J, leaving 8 bases between. In germline, CDR1 is GTSNPN, CDR2 SVGIG (reference sequence). The CDR3 DNA reads TGTGCCTGGAGTCAAGAGCGCAATGAGCAGTTCTTC. Encoded protein: CAWSQERNEQFF.

The rearrangement joins TRBV29-1 to TRBJ2-2; 12 bases are a match to TRBD2. The CDR3 sequence is 16 residues long. J lost 3 bases, V lost 7 bases, and 9 bases had no gene match. Germline values: CDR1 SQVTM, CDR2 ANQGSEA. CDR3 nucleotides: TGCAGCGGTCGACTAGCGGGAGATACTTACACCGGGGAGCTGTTTTTT. Amino acids: CSGRLAGDTYTGELFF.

Details on this clone: The sample has other DNA sequences that encode this CDR3 too. This chain uses TRBV27 with TRBJ1-2; D is uncertain. The CDR3 runs 13 residues. Germline V gene data show CDR1 as MNHEY and CDR2 as SMNVEV (reference sequence). Between the trimmed V and J ends, which lost 2 bases and 0 bases, there was a span of 4 bases. CDR3 loop: CASSLSPNYGYTF. DNA of the CDR3: TGTGCCAGCAGTTTAAGTCCTAACTATGGCTACACCTTC.

Details on this clone: The same CDR3 is also encoded by other DNA sequences in this sample. The gene calls are TRBV14 and TRBJ2-1; D remains unclear. Deletions cut 6 bases from V and 4 bases from J, with 10 bases between. Germline V gene lookup returns CDR1 SGHDN and CDR2 FVKESK. The CDR3 runs to 13 residues. The CDR3 DNA reads as TGTGCCAGCAGTCCCGGCCTATACAATGAGCAGTTCTTC. Translation gives CASSPGLYNEQFF.

This chain joins TRBV4-1 and TRBJ2-7; D is unresolved. This CDR3 is 15 amino acids long. The V end lost 3 bases, the J end lost 0 bases, and 12 bases lay between the germline ends. Germline V lookup: CDR1 MGHRA, CDR2 YSYEKL. CDR3 sequence reads: CASSQIDGGSYEQYF. The CDR3, as DNA: TGCGCCAGCAGCCAGATAGACGGCGGCTCCTACGAGCAGTACTTC.